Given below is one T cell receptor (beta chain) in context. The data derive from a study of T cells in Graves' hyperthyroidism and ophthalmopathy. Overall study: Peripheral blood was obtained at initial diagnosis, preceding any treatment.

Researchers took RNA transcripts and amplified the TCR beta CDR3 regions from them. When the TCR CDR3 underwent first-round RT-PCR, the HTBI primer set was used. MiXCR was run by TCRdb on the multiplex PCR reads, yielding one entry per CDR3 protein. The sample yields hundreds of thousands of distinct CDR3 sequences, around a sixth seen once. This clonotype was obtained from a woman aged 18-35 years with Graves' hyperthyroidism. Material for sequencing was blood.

CDR3 sequence reads: CASSVEGTGDYGYTF. CDR3 nucleotides: TGTGCCAGCAGCGTAGAAGGGACAGGGGACTATGGCTACACCTTC. This chain connects TRBV9 to TRBJ1-2; TRBD1 matches at 10 bases. There are 15 residues in the CDR3. In germline, CDR1 is SGDLS, CDR2 YYNGEE. After removal of 0 bases from V and 3 bases from J, the junction contained 2 bases not matched to a gene.